The TCR beta chain under discussion was sequenced for a study of cytomegalovirus exposure and HLA in healthy donors. Findings and caveats of the study: Sequencing probably produced one cluster of sequence variants that were highly shared. Reports credit the classifier with highly specific, highly sensitive diagnosis of cytomegalovirus status. Per a prior analysis, the majority of TCR beta V segments were productive roughly 87% or roughly 30% of the time.

Primers for the PCR totalled 60 Vbeta and 13 Jbeta. Measured with immunoSEQ multiplex PCR; TCRdb has only the in-frame clones, and not every one. The sample has roughly 99,000 clones, about 80% seen once. Germline V gives CDR1 SSHAT, CDR2 FNYEAQ (reference sequence). This CDR3 contains 16 residues. V dropped 5 bases and J dropped 2; count of bases not matched to a gene: 5. Details on this clone: Its antigen is unidentified.

The sequenced sample consisted of PBMCs. The sequence came from a man between 25 and 39 years old in good health and CMV-seropositive. The chain uses TRBV7-7 and TRBJ2-5; TRBD2 aligns across 13 bases. Here the CDR3 DNA reads TGTGCCAGCAGCACCGGACTAGCGGGGGATCAAGAGACCCAGTACTTC. It codes for CASSTGLAGDQETQYF.